This TCR beta chain was recorded in a study of T-cell reconstitution after alpha-beta-depleted transplantation in children. Preparation of the TCRbeta library was carried out with unique molecular identifiers. TCRdb passed the PCR reads through MiXCR, listing each CDR3 protein once. The sample shows under 750,000 distinct CDR3 sequences, 23% of them seen only once. The V end lost 2 bases, the J end lost 0 bases, and 5 bases lay between the germline ends. CDR1 is WSHSY, CDR2 SAAADI, per germline. This CDR3 comprises 14 residues. The source of this sequence is a boy younger than two who had a stem cell transplant for acute myeloid leukemia, so the T cells may come from the graft donor. The chain uses TRBV10-2 and TRBJ1-5; D remains unclear. The sequences come from PBMCs, mostly from graft donor cells, collected 360 days after TCRalphabeta/CD19-depleted stem cell transplant. CDR3 bases: TGCGCCAGCAGTGAGGCATATAGCAATCAGCCCCAGCATTTT. Protein product: CASSEAYSNQPQHF.